This T cell receptor beta chain was retrieved from a study of CD8 T cells in Susac syndrome. V trimming: 2 bases; J trimming: 6 bases; junction bases outside the gene matches: 0. Germline V CDR1 and CDR2: GTSNPN, SVGIG (reference sequence). CDR3 size: 12 residues. RNA in amounts of about 0.5 to 1 ug was reverse transcribed with random hexamers. A single record per CDR3 protein comes from TCRdb applying MiXCR to the immunoSEQ multiplex PCR reads. Of a few hundred thousand distinct CDR3 sequences listed, around nine tenths are singletons. This rearrangement joins TRBV30 to TRBJ2-1; 8 bases align to TRBD2. This TCR was sampled from a human donor with multiple sclerosis. Input material: CD8+ T cells from PBMCs. In DNA form, the CDR3 reads TGTGCCTGGAGTAGCGGGAGCAATGAGCAGTTCTTC. Amino acid sequence: CAWSSGSNEQFF.